This T cell receptor beta chain was recovered during a study of T-cell memory formation after mild COVID-19. As for the study in general: TCR clusters were largely donor specific.

This clonotype has ten or more counts. Its matching antigen is unknown. Using its own MiXCR run on the 5' RACE reads, TCRdb lists one record per CDR3 protein. The table lists under 400,000 distinct CDR3 sequences, 25% to 30% of them singletons. Study-level findings and limits: CM and EM subsets held most contracting CD4+ clones; EMRA held CD8+ ones. Researchers could not confirm that second-wave clones peaking on day 37 targeted SARS-CoV-2.

The material sequenced was PBMCs or a T cell subset sorted from them (not recorded which). This TCR came from an adult woman who had mild COVID-19 (a few samples of this study predate the infection). Cell type and time point are not known.

CDR3: CASSEEGWRRGIEETQYF. The CDR3 nucleotides are TGTGCCAGCAGTGAAGAGGGCTGGCGCAGGGGAATTGAAGAGACCCAGTACTTC. V and J are TRBV25-1 and TRBJ2-5; maybe TRBD1 (6 bases). The CDR3 runs to 18 residues. V was pared by 2 bases and J by 3 bases, with 22 bases between. Germline V gene sequence: CDR1 MGHDK, CDR2 SYGVNS. The full variable domain, with the rest looked up from reference TRBV25-1 and TRBJ2-5, is EADIYQTPRYLVIGTGKKITLECSQTMGHDKMYWYQQDPGMELHLIHYSYGVNSTEKGDLSSESTVSRIRTEHFPLTLESARPSHTSQYLCASSEEGWRRGIEETQYFGPGTRLLVL.